This T cell receptor (beta chain) is from a study of blood T cell repertoires in COVID-19. Assay used: immunoSEQ multiplex PCR; TCRdb lists only in-frame clones, some missing. This sample has 180,000 or so clones, with 70% to 85% found just once. V was clipped by 3 bases and J by 4 bases, with 15 bases between them. This CDR3 region has 15 residues. CDR1 is KGHSH, CDR2 LQKENI, per germline. This clonotype was obtained from a human donor with acute or convalescent COVID-19. The donor label of this sample is uncertain. Material: peripheral blood. The chain recombines TRBV18 with TRBJ2-5, with a weak D call TRBD2 (6 bases). CDR3 DNA: TGTGCCAGCTCACCTACGGGAGTTATGGGAGAGACCCAGTACTTC. Residues: CASSPTGVMGETQYF.